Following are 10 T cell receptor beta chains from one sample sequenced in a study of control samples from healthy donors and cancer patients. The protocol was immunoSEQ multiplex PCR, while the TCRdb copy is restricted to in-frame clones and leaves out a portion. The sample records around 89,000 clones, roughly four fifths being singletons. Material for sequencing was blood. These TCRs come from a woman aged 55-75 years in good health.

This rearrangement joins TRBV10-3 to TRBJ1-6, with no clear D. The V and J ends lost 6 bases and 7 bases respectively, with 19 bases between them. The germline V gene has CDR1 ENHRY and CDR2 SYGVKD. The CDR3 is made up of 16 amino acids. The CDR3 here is CAISDTFRKRNSPLHF. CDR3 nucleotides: TGTGCCATCAGCGATACCTTCAGGAAACGGAATTCACCCCTCCACTTT.

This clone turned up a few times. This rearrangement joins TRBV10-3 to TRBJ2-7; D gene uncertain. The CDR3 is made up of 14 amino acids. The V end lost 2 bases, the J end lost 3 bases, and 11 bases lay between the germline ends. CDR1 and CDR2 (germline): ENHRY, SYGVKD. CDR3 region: CAISEGTHGYEQYF. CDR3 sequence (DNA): TGTGCCATCAGTGAGGGCACCCACGGCTACGAGCAGTACTTC.

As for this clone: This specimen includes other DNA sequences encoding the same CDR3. This chain's CDR3 is CASSMGLTDTQYF. Here the CDR3 DNA reads TGTGCCAGTAGTATGGGTCTAACAGATACGCAGTATTTT. V and J are TRBV19 and TRBJ2-3; D remains ambiguous. CDR3 length: 13 amino acids. V lost 3 bases to trimming and J lost 3 bases, with 7 bases between them. Per germline, CDR1 LNHDA and CDR2 SQIVND (reference sequence). The complete variable domain, with remaining parts taken from reference TRBV19 and TRBJ2-3, reads DGGITQSPKYLFRKEGQNVTLSCEQNLNHDAMYWYRQDPGQGLRLIYYSQIVNDFQKGDIAEGYSVSREKKESFPLTVTSAQKNPTAFYLCASSMGLTDTQYFGPGTRLTVL.

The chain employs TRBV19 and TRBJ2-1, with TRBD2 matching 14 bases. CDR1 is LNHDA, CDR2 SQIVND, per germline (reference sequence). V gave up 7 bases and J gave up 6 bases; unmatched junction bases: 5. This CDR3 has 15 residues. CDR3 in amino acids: CASKKGLAGVNEQFF. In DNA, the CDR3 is TGTGCCAGTAAGAAGGGACTAGCGGGAGTCAATGAGCAGTTCTTC.

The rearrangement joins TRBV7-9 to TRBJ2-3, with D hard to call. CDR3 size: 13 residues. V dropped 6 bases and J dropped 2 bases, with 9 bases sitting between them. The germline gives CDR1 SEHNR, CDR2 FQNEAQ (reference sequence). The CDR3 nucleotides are TGTGCCAGCAGGGATCTGAACACAGATACGCAGTATTTT. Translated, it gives CASRDLNTDTQYF.

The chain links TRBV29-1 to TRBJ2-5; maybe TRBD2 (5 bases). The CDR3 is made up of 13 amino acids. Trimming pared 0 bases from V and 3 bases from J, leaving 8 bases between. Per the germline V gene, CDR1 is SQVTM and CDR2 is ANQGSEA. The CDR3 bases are TGCAGCGTTGAAGATGGAGCGGAAGAGACCCAGTACTTC. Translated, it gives CSVEDGAEETQYF.

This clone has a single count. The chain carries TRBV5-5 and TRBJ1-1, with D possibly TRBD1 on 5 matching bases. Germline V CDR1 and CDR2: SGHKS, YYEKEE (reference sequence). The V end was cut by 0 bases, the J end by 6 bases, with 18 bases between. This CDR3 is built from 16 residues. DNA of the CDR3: TGTGCCAGCAGCTTGGTGGTTGTGATCGGGGGGTCTGAAGCTTTCTTT. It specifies CASSLVVVIGGSEAFF.

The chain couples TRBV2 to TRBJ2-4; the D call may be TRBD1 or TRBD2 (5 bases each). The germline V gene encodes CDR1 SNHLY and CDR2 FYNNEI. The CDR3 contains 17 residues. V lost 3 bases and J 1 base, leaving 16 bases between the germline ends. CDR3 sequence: CASSESVVGVAKNIQYF. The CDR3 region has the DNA TGTGCCAGCAGTGAGTCGGTCGTGGGGGTGGCCAAAAACATTCAGTACTTC.

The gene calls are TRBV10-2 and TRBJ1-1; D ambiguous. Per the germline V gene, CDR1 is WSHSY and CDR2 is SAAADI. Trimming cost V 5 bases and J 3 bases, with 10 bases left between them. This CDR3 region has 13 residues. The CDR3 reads CASSSQRYTEAFF. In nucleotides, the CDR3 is TGCGCCAGCAGTTCACAGCGATACACTGAAGCTTTCTTT.

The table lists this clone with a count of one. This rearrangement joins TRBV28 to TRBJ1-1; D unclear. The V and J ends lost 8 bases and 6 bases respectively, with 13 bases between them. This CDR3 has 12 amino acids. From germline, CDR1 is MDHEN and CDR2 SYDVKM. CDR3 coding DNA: TGTGCCAGCGAGGCAGTTAGGGCTGAAGCTTTCTTT. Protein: CASEAVRAEAFF.